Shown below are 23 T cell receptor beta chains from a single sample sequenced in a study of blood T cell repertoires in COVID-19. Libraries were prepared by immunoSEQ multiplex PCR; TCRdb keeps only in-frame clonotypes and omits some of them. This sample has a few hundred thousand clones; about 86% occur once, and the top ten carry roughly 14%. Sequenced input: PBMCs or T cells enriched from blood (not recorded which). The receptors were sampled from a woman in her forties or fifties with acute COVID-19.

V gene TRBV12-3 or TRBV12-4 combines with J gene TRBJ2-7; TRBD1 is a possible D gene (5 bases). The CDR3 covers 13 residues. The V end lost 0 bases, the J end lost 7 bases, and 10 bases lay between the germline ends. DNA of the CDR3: TGTGCCAGCAGTTTAGCCAGGGTAAGGGAGCAGTACTTC. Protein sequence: CASSLARVREQYF.

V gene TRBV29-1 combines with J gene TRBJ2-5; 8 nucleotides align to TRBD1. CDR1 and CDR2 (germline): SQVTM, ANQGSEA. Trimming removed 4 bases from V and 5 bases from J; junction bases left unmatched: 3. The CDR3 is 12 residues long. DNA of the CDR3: TGCAGCGTTGCACAGGGGGTCGAGACCCAGTACTTC. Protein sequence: CSVAQGVETQYF.

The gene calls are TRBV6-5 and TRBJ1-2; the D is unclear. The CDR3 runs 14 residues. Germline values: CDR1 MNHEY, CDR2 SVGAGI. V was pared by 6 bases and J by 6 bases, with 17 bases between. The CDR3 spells CASSHRRGLDGYTF. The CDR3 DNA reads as TGTGCCAGCAGCCACCGCCGGGGTTTGGATGGCTACACCTTC.

Here the CDR3 DNA reads TGTGCCAGCAGTCCCGGACAGCACTATGGCTACACCTTC. This sequence encodes CASSPGQHYGYTF. The chain links TRBV28 to TRBJ1-2, with a possible D match to TRBD1 (6 bases). Trimming removed 5 bases from V and 3 bases from J, with 10 bases in between. Germline CDR1 reads MDHEN; CDR2 reads SYDVKM. The CDR3 length is 13 residues.

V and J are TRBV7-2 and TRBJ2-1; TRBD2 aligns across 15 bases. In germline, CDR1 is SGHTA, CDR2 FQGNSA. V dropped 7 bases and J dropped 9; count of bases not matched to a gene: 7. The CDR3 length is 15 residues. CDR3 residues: CASKGTSGRLGEQFF. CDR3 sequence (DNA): TGTGCCAGCAAGGGGACTAGCGGGAGGTTAGGTGAGCAGTTCTTC.

The DNA of the CDR3 is TGTGCCAGTCAGACGACGGGAGGGCGCTACGAGCAGTACTTC. Translating gives CASQTTGGRYEQYF. This chain uses TRBV19 with TRBJ2-7, with TRBD2 identical over 8 bases. The CDR3 has 14 amino acids. With 8 bases clipped from V and 3 bases from J, the junction kept 9 bases outside the gene matches. In germline, CDR1 is LNHDA, CDR2 SQIVND (reference sequence). Drawing the rest from reference TRBV19 and TRBJ2-7, the complete variable domain is DGGITQSPKYLFRKEGQNVTLSCEQNLNHDAMYWYRQDPGQGLRLIYYSQIVNDFQKGDIAEGYSVSREKKESFPLTVTSAQKNPTAFYLCASQTTGGRYEQYFGPGTRLTVT.

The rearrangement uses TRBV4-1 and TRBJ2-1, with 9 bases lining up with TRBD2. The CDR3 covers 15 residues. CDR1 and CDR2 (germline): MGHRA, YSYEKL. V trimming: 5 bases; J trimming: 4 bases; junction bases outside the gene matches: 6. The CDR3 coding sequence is TGCGCCAGCAGCTTGGGGCTAGCGGGATACAATGAGCAGTTCTTC. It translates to CASSLGLAGYNEQFF.

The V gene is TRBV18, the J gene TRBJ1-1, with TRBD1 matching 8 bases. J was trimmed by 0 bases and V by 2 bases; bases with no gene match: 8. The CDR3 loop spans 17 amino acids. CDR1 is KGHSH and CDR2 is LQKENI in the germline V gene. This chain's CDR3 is CASSPFGQGGVNTEAFF. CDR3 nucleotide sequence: TGTGCCAGCTCACCATTTGGACAGGGTGGGGTGAACACTGAAGCTTTCTTT.

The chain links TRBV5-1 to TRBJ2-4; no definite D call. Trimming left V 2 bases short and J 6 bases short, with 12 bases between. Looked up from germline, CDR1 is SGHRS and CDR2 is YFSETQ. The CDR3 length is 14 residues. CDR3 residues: CASSLVIHGNIQYF. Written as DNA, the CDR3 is TGCGCCAGCAGCTTAGTCATCCACGGAAACATTCAGTACTTC.

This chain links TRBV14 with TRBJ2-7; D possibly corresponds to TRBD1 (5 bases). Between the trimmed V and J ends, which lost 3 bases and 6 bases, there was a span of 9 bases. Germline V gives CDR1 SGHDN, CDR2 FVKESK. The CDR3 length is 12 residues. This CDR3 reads CASSQGQLEQYF. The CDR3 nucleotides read TGTGCCAGCAGCCAGGGGCAACTCGAGCAGTACTTC.

The CDR3 DNA follows: TGTGCCAGCAGCCAAGGGCGGGAGCCCCCCTACAATGAGCAGTTCTTC. Translated: CASSQGREPPYNEQFF. This chain uses TRBV4-2 with TRBJ2-1; 7 bases agree with TRBD2. This CDR3 region has 16 residues. The germline CDR1 and CDR2 sequences are LGHNA and YNFKEQ. The trim removed 1 base at V and 2 bases at J, leaving 5 bases unmatched.

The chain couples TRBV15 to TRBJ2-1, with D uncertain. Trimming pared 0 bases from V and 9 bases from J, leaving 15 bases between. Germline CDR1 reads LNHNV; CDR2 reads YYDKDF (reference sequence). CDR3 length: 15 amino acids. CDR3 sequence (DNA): TGTGCCACCAGCAGAGATTCATCCCCGATGCGTGAGCAGTTCTTC. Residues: CATSRDSSPMREQFF.

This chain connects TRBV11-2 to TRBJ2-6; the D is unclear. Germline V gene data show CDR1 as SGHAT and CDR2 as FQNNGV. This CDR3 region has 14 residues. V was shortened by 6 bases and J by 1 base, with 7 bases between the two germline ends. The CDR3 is CASRQLSGANVLTF. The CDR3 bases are TGTGCCAGCAGACAGCTTTCTGGGGCCAACGTCCTGACTTTC.

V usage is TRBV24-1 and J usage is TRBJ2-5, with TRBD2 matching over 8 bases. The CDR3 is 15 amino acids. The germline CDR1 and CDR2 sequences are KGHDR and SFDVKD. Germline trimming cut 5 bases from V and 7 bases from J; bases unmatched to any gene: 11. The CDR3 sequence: CATSAAGVERWTQYF. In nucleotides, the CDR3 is TGTGCCACCAGTGCAGCGGGGGTAGAGAGGTGGACCCAGTACTTC.

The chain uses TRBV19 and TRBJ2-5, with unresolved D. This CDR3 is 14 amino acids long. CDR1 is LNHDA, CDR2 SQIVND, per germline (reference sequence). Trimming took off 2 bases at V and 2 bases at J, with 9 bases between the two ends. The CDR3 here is CASSIRTTQETQYF. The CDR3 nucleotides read TGTGCCAGTAGTATACGAACTACACAAGAGACCCAGTACTTC.

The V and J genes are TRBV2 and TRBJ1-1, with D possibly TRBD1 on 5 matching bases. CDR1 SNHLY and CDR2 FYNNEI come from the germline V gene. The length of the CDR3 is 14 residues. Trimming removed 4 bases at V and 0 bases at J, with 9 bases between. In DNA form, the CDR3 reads TGTGCCAGCAGTGCCGACAGTCTGAACACTGAAGCTTTCTTT. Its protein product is CASSADSLNTEAFF.

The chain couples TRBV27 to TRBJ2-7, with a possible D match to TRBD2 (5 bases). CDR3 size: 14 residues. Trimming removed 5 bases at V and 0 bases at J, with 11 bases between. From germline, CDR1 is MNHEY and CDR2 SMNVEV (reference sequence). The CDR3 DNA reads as TGTGCCAGCAGTACAAGCGGAGACTCCTACGAGCAGTACTTC. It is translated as CASSTSGDSYEQYF.

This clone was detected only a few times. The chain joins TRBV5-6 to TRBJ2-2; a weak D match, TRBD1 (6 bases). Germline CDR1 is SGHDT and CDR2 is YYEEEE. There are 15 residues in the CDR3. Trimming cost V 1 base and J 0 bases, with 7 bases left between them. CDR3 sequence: CASSLPGANTGELFF. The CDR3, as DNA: TGTGCCAGCAGCTTGCCAGGGGCGAACACCGGGGAGCTGTTTTTT.

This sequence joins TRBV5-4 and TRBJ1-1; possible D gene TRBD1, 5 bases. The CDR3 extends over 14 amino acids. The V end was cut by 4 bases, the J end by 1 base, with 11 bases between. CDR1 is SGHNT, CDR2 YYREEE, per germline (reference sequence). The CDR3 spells CASSAIDRNTEAFF. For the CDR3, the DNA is TGTGCCAGCAGCGCAATAGACAGGAACACTGAAGCTTTCTTT.

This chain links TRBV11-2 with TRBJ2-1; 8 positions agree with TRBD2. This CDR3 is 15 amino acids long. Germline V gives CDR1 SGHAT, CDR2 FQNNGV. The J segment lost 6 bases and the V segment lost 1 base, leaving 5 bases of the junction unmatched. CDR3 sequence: CASSLVAGGVNEQFF. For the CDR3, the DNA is TGTGCCAGCAGCTTAGTTGCGGGAGGAGTCAATGAGCAGTTCTTC.

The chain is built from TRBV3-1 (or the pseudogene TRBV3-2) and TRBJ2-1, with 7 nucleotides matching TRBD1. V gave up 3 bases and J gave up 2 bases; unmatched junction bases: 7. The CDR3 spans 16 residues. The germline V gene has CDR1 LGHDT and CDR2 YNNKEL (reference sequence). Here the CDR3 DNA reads TGTGCCAGCAGCCACCTAGACAGGGCAGCCTACAATGAGCAGTTCTTC. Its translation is CASSHLDRAAYNEQFF.

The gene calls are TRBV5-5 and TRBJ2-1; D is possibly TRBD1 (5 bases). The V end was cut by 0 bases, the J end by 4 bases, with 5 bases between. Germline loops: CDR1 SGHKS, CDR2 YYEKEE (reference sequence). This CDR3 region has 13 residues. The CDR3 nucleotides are TGTGCCAGCAGCTTGGACAGGTACAATGAGCAGTTCTTC. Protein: CASSLDRYNEQFF. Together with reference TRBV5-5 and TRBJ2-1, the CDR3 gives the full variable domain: DAGVTQSPTHLIKTRGQQVTLRCSPISGHKSVSWYQQVLGQGPQFIFQYYEKEERGRGNFPDRFSARQFPNYSSELNVNALLLGDSALYLCASSLDRYNEQFFGPGTRLTVL.

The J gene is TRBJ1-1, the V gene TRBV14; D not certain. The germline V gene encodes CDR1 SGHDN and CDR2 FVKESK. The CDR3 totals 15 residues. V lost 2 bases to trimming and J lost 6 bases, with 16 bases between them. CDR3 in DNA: TGTGCCAGCAGCCAAAGCTTGAGGGCCCTGCCTGAAGCTTTCTTT. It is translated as CASSQSLRALPEAFF.